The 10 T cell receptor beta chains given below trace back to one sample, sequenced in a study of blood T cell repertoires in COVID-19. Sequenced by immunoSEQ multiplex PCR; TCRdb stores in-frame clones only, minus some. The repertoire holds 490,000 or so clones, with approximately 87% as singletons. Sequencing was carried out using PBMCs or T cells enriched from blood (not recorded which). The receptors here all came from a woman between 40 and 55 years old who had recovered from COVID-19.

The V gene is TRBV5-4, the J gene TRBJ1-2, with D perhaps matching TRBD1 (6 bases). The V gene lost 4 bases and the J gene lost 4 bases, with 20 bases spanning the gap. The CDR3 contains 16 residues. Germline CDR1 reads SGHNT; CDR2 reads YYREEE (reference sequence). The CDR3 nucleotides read TGTGCCAGCAGCCCACCGGTGGGGGCTTTTGGCTATGGCTACACCTTC. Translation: CASSPPVGAFGYGYTF.

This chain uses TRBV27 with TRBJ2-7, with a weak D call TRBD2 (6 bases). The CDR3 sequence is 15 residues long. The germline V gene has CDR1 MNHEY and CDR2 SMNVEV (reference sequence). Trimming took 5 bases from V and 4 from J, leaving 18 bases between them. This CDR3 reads CASSRRRDPGYEQYF. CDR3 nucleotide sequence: TGTGCCAGCAGTCGTCGGCGGGACCCTGGGTACGAGCAGTACTTC.

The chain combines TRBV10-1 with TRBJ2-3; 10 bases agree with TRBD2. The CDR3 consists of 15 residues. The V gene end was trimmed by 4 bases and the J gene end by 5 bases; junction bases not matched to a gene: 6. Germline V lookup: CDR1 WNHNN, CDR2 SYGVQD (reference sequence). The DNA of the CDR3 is TGCGCCAGCAGTGTTGAGGCTAGCGGGAGAGATACGCAGTATTTT. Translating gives CASSVEASGRDTQYF.

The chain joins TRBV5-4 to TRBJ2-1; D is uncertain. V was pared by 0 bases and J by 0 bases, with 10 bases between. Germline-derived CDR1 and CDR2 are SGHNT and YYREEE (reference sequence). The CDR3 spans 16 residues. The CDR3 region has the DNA TGTGCCAGCAGCTTGGTTGTGGCCAGCTCCTACAATGAGCAGTTCTTC. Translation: CASSLVVASSYNEQFF.

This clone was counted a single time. The CDR3 DNA sequence: TGTGCCAGCAGGTTTAGGGGGACAGGAAACACCGGGGAGCTGTTTTTT. This translates into CASRFRGTGNTGELFF. V and J are TRBV7-2 and TRBJ2-2; 8 bases align to TRBD1. Trimming cost V 6 bases and J 2 bases; bases outside gene matches: 8. The CDR3 has 16 amino acids. In germline, CDR1 is SGHTA, CDR2 FQGNSA.

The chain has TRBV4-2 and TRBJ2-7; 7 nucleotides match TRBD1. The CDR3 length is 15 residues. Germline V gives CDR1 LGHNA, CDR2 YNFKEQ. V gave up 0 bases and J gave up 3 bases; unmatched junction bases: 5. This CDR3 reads CASSQDLDRVYEQYF. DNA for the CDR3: TGTGCCAGCAGCCAAGATCTCGACAGGGTCTACGAGCAGTACTTC.

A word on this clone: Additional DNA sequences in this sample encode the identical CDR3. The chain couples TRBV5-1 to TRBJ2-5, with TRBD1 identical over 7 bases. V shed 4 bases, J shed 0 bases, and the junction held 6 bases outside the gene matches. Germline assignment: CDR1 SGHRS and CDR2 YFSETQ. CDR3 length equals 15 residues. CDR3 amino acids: CASSTGTAYQETQYF. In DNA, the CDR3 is TGCGCCAGCAGCACCGGGACAGCGTACCAAGAGACCCAGTACTTC.

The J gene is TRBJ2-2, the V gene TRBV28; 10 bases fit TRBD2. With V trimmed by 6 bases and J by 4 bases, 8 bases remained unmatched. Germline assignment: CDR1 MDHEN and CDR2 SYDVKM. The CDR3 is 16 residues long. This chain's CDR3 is CASSLTLAGVTGELFF. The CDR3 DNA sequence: TGTGCCAGCAGCCTAACTCTAGCGGGAGTCACCGGGGAGCTGTTTTTT.

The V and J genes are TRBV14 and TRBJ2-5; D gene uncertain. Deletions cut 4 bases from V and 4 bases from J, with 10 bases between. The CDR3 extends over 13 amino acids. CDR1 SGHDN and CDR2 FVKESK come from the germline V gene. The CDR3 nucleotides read TGTGCCAGCAGCCCCCGCGGCGGAGAGACCCAGTACTTC. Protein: CASSPRGGETQYF.

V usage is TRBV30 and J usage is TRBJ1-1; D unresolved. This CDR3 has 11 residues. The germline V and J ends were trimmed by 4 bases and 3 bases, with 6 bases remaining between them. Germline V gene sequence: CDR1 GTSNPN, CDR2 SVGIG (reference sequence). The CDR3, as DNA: TGTGCCTGGAAGGCGGACACTGAAGCTTTCTTT. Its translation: CAWKADTEAFF.